This T cell receptor beta chain was identified in a study of cytomegalovirus exposure and HLA in healthy donors. Study-wide findings and caveats: The likely origin of a cluster of highly shared sequence variants was a sequencing artifact.

PCR involved 60 Vbeta and 13 Jbeta primers. The table came from immunoSEQ multiplex PCR; TCRdb's copy has only in-frame clones and leaves some out. The record lists 110,000 to 150,000 clones, of which the ten most abundant hold 0.8% to 1%. Points on this clone: No antigen is known for it.

Trimming stripped 4 bases from V and 4 bases from J, with 17 bases between. The CDR3 is 15 residues long. The V gene's germline CDR1 is PRHDT and CDR2 FYEKMQ (reference sequence). The specimen was PBMCs. The receptor comes from a male donor in good health and CMV-seronegative. The V call is TRBV13, the J call TRBJ2-7; weak D call: TRBD2 (5 bases). The CDR3 here is CASSSRGPRVYEQYF. CDR3 bases: TGTGCCAGCAGCTCCCGAGGGCCGCGCGTGTACGAGCAGTACTTC.